The 8 T cell receptor beta chains in this list originate from one sample, sequenced in a study of cytomegalovirus exposure and HLA in healthy donors. Amplification used 60 Vbeta primers and 13 Jbeta primers. Measured with immunoSEQ multiplex PCR; TCRdb has only the in-frame clones, and not every one. The table has 200,000 or so clones, more than 85% seen once. Sequencing input: PBMCs. These receptors came from a girl in the first two years of life in good health and CMV-seronegative.

This clone was recorded a few times. The same CDR3 is also encoded by other DNA sequences in this sample. The J gene is TRBJ2-3, the V gene TRBV5-1; 8 bases match TRBD1. CDR1 and CDR2 from the germline V gene are SGHRS and YFSETQ. V trimming: 0 bases; J trimming: 0 bases; junction bases outside the gene matches: 0. The CDR3 is made up of 15 amino acids. CDR3 in DNA: TGCGCCAGCAGCTTGGGACAGGGGAGCACAGATACGCAGTATTTT. This translates into CASSLGQGSTDTQYF.

Only one count was recorded for this clone. This chain uses TRBV6-5 with TRBJ1-2, with D maybe TRBD1 (6 bases). This CDR3 is built from 16 residues. The germline V gene encodes CDR1 MNHEY and CDR2 SVGAGI. Deletions cut 2 bases from V and 7 bases from J, with 20 bases between. This chain's CDR3 is CASSYTLGQGSSGYTF. The CDR3 DNA is TGTGCCAGCAGTTACACGTTGGGGCAGGGGTCTTCTGGCTACACCTTC.

This chain links TRBV30 with TRBJ1-2; D is undetermined. Between the trimmed V and J ends, which lost 0 bases and 0 bases, there was a span of 11 bases. The CDR3 has 15 amino acids. Per the germline V gene, CDR1 is GTSNPN and CDR2 is SVGIG (reference sequence). The CDR3 protein is CAWSVSTETNYGYTF. The CDR3 DNA reads as TGTGCCTGGAGTGTCTCGACTGAAACTAACTATGGCTACACCTTC.

This rearrangement joins TRBV27 to TRBJ1-2; D gene unclear. There are 17 residues in the CDR3. Per germline, CDR1 MNHEY and CDR2 SMNVEV (reference sequence). Trimming took off 3 bases at V and 6 bases at J, with 23 bases between the two ends. The CDR3 sequence is CASSFGGPSSPGNGYTF. For the CDR3, the DNA is TGTGCCAGCAGTTTCGGAGGGCCCTCGTCGCCGGGAAATGGCTACACCTTC.

CDR3 coding DNA: TGTGCCAGCAGCTGGCCGGACAGGGGATATCATGGCTACACCTTC. Translated, it gives CASSWPDRGYHGYTF. The chain has TRBV7-9 and TRBJ1-2, with 9 bases aligning to TRBD1. V lost 4 bases, J lost 6 bases, and 9 bases stayed unmatched. The CDR3 totals 15 residues. CDR1 SEHNR and CDR2 FQNEAQ come from the germline V gene (reference sequence).

This chain connects TRBV27 to TRBJ2-3; 10 bases fit TRBD1. Germline values: CDR1 MNHEY, CDR2 SMNVEV (reference sequence). The CDR3 covers 16 residues. J was trimmed by 2 bases and V by 8 bases; bases with no gene match: 10. The CDR3 is CASPSFGQGDTDTQYF. The CDR3 nucleotides are TGTGCCAGCCCTTCGTTTGGACAGGGGGACACAGATACGCAGTATTTT.

This chain uses TRBV18 with TRBJ2-7, with 7 bases aligning to TRBD1. Germline V lookup: CDR1 KGHSH, CDR2 LQKENI. The CDR3 runs to 17 residues. Trimming cost V 2 bases and J 0 bases; bases outside gene matches: 10. The CDR3 sequence: CASSPTEGQESSYEQYF. DNA for the CDR3: TGTGCCAGCTCACCAACCGAAGGACAGGAGAGCTCCTACGAGCAGTACTTC.

The chain carries TRBV4-1 and TRBJ2-7; possible D gene TRBD2, 6 bases. Per germline, CDR1 MGHRA and CDR2 YSYEKL. The CDR3 extends over 15 amino acids. Trimming removed 5 bases from V and 0 bases from J, with 14 bases in between. The CDR3 DNA reads TGCGCCAGCAGCAGGGGCGGGGCTAGCTCCTACGAGCAGTACTTC. As protein: CASSRGGASSYEQYF.